One sample yielded the 8 T cell receptor beta chains listed below, sequenced in a study of PD-1 blockade in classical Hodgkin lymphoma. The repertoire was sequenced with immunoSEQ multiplex PCR; TCRdb's copy has only in-frame clones and lacks some. In the table there are roughly 140,000 clones, 78% of which are singletons. Brentuximab vedotin exposure varied, and every patient relapsed after autologous stem cell transplantation. The sample here was peripheral blood mononuclear cells (PBMCs), taken before the second cycle of nivolumab. The receptor set was obtained from a human donor with classical Hodgkin lymphoma.

J is TRBJ2-5 and V is TRBV2; 7 bases agree with TRBD1. Per the germline V gene, CDR1 is SNHLY and CDR2 is FYNNEI. This CDR3 is 16 amino acids long. The V and J ends lost 5 bases and 0 bases, in that order; junction bases with no gene match: 9. The CDR3 reads CASSYRGTPYQETQYF. Written as DNA, the CDR3 is TGTGCCAGCAGTTACAGGGGCACCCCGTACCAAGAGACCCAGTACTTC.

This chain uses TRBV15 with TRBJ1-4; 8 nucleotides align to TRBD1. V lost 1 base to trimming and J lost 7 bases; unmatched junction nucleotides: 20. The length of the CDR3 is 20 residues. Germline V CDR1 and CDR2: LNHNV, YYDKDF (reference sequence). The CDR3 bases are TGTGCCACCAGCAGAGCTCCCCCCGGACAGGGAGGCGCAAAAGGTGAAAAACTGTTTTTT. Amino acids: CATSRAPPGQGGAKGEKLFF.

The V and J genes are TRBV19 and TRBJ1-2; 8 nucleotides match TRBD1. The V segment lost 4 bases and the J segment 13 bases; nucleotides outside the gene matches: 17. The germline V gene has CDR1 LNHDA and CDR2 SQIVND (reference sequence). The CDR3 length is 15 residues. The CDR3 region is CASSTGSGQGRVCTF. The DNA of the CDR3 is TGTGCCAGTAGTACAGGGAGCGGACAGGGTCGTGTTTGCACCTTC.

This rearrangement joins TRBV27 to TRBJ2-2, with 10 positions matching TRBD1. Germline CDR1 is MNHEY and CDR2 is SMNVEV (reference sequence). This CDR3 has 14 amino acids. The junction had 1 base not matched to a gene; V was cut back by 6 bases and J by 3 bases. DNA for the CDR3: TGTGCCAGCAGGGGACAGGGGTACACCGGGGAGCTGTTTTTT. This gives the protein CASRGQGYTGELFF.

The J gene is TRBJ2-1, the V gene TRBV29-1; 8 positions match TRBD2. The length of the CDR3 is 16 residues. CDR1 is SQVTM and CDR2 is ANQGSEA in the germline V gene. The trim removed 1 base at V and 7 bases at J, leaving 12 bases unmatched. The CDR3 spells CSVEGGRSGSGNEQFF. The CDR3 DNA reads TGCAGCGTTGAAGGGGGGAGAAGCGGGAGTGGTAATGAGCAGTTCTTC.

This clone appeared a few times. The gene calls are TRBV5-4 and TRBJ2-5; TRBD2 matches 10 bases. This CDR3 region has 15 residues. V gave up 2 bases and J gave up 5 bases; unmatched junction bases: 6. CDR1 and CDR2 from the germline V gene are SGHNT and YYREEE (reference sequence). For the CDR3, the DNA is TGTGCCAGCAGCTTAAATCTAGCGGGAGCCGAGACCCAGTACTTC. As protein: CASSLNLAGAETQYF.

The genes are TRBV2 and TRBJ2-2; D might be TRBD1 (5 bases). CDR3 length: 12 residues. The V end was cut by 7 bases, the J end by 3 bases, with 6 bases between. Germline values: CDR1 SNHLY, CDR2 FYNNEI. CDR3 loop: CASTRDTGELFF. The DNA of the CDR3 is TGTGCCAGCACCAGGGACACCGGGGAGCTGTTTTTT.

The rearrangement links TRBV18 to TRBJ1-1, with D perhaps TRBD1 (5 bases). The CDR3 is 13 residues long. The germline V and J ends were trimmed by 4 bases and 7 bases, with 13 bases remaining between them. Germline CDR1 is KGHSH and CDR2 is LQKENI. The DNA for the CDR3 is TGTGCCAGCTCACTAACGGGGCCATATGAAGCTTTCTTT. Its protein product is CASSLTGPYEAFF.